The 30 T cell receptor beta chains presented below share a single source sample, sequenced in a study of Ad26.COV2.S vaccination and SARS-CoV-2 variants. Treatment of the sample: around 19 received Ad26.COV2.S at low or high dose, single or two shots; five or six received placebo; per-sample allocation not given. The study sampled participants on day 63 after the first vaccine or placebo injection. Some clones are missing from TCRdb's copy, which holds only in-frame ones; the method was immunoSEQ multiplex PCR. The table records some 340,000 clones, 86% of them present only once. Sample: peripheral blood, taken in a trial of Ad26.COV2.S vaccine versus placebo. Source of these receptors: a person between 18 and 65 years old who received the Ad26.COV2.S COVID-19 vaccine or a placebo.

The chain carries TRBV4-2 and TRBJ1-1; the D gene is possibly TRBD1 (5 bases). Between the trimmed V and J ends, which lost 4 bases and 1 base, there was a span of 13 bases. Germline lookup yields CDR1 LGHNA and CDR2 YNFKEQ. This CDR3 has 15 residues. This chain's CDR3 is CASSPVGHRNTEAFF. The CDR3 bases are TGTGCCAGCAGCCCAGTTGGACACCGGAACACTGAAGCTTTCTTT.

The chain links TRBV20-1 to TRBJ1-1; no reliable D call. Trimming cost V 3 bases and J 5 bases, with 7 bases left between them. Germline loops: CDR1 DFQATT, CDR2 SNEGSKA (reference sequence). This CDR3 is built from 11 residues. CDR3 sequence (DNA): TGCAGTGCTAGGGCGGGTACTGAAGCTTTCTTT. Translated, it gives CSARAGTEAFF.

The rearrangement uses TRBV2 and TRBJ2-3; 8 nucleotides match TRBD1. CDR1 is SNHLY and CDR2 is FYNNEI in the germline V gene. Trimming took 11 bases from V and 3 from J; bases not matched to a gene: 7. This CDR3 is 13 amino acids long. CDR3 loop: CAGTDRATDTQYF. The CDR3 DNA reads TGTGCCGGGACGGACAGGGCGACAGATACGCAGTATTTT.

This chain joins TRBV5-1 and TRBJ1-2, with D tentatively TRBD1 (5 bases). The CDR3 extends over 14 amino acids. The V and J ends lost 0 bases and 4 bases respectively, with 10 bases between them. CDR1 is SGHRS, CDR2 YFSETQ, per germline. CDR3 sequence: CASSLGGESYGYTF. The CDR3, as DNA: TGCGCCAGCAGCTTGGGAGGGGAATCCTATGGCTACACCTTC.

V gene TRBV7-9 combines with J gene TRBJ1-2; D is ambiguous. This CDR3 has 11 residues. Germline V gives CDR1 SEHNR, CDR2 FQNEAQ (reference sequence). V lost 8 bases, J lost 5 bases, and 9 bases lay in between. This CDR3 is CASAGRYGYTF. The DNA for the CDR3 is TGTGCCAGCGCCGGGCGGTATGGCTACACCTTC. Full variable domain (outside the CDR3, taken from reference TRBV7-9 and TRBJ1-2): DTGVSQNPRHKITKRGQNVTFRCDPISEHNRLYWYRQTLGQGPEFLTYFQNEAQLEKSRLLSDRFSAERPKGSFSTLEIQRTEQGDSAMYLCASAGRYGYTFGSGTRLTVV.

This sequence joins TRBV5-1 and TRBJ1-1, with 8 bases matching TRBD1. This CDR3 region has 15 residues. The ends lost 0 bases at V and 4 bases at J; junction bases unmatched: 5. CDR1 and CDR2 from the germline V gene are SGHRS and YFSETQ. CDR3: CASSLDPGQATEAFF. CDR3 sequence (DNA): TGCGCCAGCAGCTTGGACCCGGGACAGGCCACTGAAGCTTTCTTT.

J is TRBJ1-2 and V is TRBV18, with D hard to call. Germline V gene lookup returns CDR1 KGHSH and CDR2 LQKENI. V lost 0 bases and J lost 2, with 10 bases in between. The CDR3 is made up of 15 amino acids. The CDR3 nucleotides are TGTGCCAGCTCACCACCGTTGGACGGGAACTATGGCTACACCTTC. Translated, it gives CASSPPLDGNYGYTF.

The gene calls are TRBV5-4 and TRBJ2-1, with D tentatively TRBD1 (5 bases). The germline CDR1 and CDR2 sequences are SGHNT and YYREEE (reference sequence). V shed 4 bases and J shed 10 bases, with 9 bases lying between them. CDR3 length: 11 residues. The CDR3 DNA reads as TGTGCCAGCAGCCAGAACAGGGAGCAGTTCTTC. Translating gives CASSQNREQFF. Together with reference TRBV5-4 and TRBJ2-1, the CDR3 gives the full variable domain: ETGVTQSPTHLIKTRGQQVTLRCSSQSGHNTVSWYQQALGQGPQFIFQYYREEENGRGNFPPRFSGLQFPNYSSELNVNALELDDSALYLCASSQNREQFFGPGTRLTVL.

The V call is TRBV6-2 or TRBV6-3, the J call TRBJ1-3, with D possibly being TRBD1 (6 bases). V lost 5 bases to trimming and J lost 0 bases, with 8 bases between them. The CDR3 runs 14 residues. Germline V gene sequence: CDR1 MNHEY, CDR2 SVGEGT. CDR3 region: CASSGDTSGNTIYF. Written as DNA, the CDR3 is TGTGCCAGCAGTGGGGACACCTCTGGAAACACCATATATTTT.

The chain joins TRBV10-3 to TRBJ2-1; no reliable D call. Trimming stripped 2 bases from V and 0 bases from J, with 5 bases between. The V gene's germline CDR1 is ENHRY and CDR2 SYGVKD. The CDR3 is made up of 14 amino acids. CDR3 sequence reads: CAISEAISYNEQFF. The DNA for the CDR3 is TGTGCCATCAGTGAGGCCATCTCCTACAATGAGCAGTTCTTC.

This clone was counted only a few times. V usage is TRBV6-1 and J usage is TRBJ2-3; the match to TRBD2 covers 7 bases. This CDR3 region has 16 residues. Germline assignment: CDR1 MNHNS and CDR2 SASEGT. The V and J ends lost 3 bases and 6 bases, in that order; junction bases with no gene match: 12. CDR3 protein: CASSDFVTSISDTQYF. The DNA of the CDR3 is TGTGCCAGCAGTGACTTTGTGACTAGCATCTCCGATACGCAGTATTTT.

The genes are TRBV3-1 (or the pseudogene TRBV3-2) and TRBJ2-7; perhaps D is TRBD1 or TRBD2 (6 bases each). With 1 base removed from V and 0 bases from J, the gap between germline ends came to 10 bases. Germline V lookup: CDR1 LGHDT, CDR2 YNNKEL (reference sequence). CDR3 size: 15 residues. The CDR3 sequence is CASSQVGGGSYEQYF. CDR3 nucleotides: TGTGCCAGCAGCCAAGTAGGAGGGGGCTCCTACGAGCAGTACTTC.

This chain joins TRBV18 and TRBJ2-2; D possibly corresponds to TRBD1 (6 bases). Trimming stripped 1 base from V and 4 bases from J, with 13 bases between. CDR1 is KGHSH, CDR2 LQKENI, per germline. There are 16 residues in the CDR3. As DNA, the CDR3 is TGTGCCAGCTCACCACAACAGGGTTCCAGCACCGGGGAGCTGTTTTTT. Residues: CASSPQQGSSTGELFF. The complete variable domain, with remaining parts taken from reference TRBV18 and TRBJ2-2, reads NAGVMQNPRHLVRRRGQEARLRCSPMKGHSHVYWYRQLPEEGLKFMVYLQKENIIDESGMPKERFSAEFPKEGPSILRIQQVVRGDSAAYFCASSPQQGSSTGELFFGEGSRLTVL.

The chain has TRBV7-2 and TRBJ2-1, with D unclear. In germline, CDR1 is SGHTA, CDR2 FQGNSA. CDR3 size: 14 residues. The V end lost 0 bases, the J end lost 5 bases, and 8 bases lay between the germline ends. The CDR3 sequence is CASSLARTNNEQFF. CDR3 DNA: TGTGCCAGCAGCTTAGCTCGGACGAACAATGAGCAGTTCTTC.

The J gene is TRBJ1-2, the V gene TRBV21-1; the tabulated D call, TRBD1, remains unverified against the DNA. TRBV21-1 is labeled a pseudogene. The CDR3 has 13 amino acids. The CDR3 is CASPTGVTYGYTF. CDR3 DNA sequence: TGTGCCAGCCCGACAGGGGTGACCTATGGCTACACCTTC.

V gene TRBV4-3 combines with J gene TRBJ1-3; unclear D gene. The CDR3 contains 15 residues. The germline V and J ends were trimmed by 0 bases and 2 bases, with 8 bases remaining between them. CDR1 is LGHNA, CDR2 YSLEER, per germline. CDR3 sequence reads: CASSQDTGTGNTIYF. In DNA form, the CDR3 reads TGCGCCAGCAGCCAAGATACGGGAACTGGAAACACCATATATTTT.

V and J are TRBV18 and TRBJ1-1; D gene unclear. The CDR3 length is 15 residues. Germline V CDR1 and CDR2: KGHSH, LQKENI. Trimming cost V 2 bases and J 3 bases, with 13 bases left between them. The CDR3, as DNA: TGTGCCAGCTCACCAAAAATAGGTGCGGACACTGAAGCTTTCTTT. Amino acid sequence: CASSPKIGADTEAFF.

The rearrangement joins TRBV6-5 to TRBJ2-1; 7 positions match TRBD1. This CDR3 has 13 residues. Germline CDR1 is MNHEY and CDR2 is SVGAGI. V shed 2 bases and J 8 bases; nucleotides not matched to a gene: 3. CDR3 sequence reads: CASSYEGAYEQFF. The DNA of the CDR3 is TGTGCCAGCAGTTACGAGGGGGCCTATGAGCAGTTCTTC.

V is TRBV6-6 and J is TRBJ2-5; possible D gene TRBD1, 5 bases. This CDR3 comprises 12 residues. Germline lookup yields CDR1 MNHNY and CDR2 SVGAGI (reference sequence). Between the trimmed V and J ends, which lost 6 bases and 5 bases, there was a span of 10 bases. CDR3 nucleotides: TGTGCCAGCAGGCCCAAGGGGGAGACCCAGTACTTC. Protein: CASRPKGETQYF.

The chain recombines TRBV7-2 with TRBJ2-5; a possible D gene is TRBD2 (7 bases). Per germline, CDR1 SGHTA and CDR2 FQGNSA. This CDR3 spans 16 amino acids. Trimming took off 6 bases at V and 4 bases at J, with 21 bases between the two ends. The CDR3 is CASRKRQGGGGETQYF. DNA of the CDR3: TGTGCCAGCAGGAAAAGGCAAGGGGGAGGGGGAGAGACCCAGTACTTC.

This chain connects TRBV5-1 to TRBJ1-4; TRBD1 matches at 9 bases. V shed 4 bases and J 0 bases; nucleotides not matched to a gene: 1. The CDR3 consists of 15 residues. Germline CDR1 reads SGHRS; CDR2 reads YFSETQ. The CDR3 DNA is TGCGCCAGCAGCGACAGGGGGGCAACTAATGAAAAACTGTTTTTT. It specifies CASSDRGATNEKLFF.

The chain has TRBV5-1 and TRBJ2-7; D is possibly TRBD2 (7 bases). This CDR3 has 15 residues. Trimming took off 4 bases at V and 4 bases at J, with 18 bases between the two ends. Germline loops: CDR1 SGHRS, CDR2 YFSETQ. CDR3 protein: CASSLRGGGLYEQYF. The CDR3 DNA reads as TGCGCCAGCAGCCTTCGGGGAGGGGGTTTATACGAGCAGTACTTC.

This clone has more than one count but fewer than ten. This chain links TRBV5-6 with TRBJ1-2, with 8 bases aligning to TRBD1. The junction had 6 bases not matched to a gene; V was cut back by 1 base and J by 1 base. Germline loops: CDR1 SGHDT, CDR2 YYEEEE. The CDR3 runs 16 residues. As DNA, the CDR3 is TGTGCCAGCAGCTTGCTCGGACAGGGAGATAACTATGGCTACACCTTC. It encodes CASSLLGQGDNYGYTF. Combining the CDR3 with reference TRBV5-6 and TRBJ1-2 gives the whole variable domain DAGVTQSPTHLIKTRGQQVTLRCSPKSGHDTVSWYQQALGQGPQFIFQYYEEEERQRGNFPDRFSGHQFPNYSSELNVNALLLGDSALYLCASSLLGQGDNYGYTFGSGTRLTVV.

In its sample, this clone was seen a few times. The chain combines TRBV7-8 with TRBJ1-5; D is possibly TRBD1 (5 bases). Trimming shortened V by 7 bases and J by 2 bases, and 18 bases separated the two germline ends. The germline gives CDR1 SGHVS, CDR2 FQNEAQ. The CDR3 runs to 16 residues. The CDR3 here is CASTNFAGRGNQPQHF. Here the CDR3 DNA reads TGTGCCAGCACCAATTTCGCAGGGAGGGGCAATCAGCCCCAGCATTTT.

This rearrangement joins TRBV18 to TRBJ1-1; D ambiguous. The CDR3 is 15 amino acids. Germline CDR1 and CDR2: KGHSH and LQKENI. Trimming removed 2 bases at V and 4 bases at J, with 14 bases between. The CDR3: CASSPSAGMGTEAFF. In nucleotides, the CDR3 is TGTGCCAGCTCACCAAGCGCGGGAATGGGCACTGAAGCTTTCTTT.

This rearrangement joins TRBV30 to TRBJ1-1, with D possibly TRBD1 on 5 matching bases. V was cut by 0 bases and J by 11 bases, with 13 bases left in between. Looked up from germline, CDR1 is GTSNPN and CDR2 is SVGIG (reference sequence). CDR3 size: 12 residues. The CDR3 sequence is CAWSVLGAEAFF. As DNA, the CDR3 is TGTGCCTGGAGTGTCTTAGGGGCAGAGGCTTTCTTT.

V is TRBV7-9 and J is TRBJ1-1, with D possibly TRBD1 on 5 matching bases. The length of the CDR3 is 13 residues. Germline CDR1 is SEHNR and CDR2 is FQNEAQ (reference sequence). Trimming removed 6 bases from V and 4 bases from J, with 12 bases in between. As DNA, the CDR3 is TGTGCCAGCAGTTCAGGGTGGATCACTGAAGCTTTCTTT. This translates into CASSSGWITEAFF.

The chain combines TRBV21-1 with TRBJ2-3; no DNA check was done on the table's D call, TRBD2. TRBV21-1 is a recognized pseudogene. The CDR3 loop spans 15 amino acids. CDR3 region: CASSSGGDDADTQYF. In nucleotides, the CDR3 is TGTGCCAGCAGCTCTGGGGGGGACGATGCAGATACGCAGTATTTT.

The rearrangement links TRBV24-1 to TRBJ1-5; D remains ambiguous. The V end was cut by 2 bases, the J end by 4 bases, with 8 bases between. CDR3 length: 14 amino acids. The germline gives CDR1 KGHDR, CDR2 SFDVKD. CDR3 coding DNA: TGTGCCACCAGTGATTCCGGGTGGAATCAGCCCCAGCATTTT. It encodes CATSDSGWNQPQHF.

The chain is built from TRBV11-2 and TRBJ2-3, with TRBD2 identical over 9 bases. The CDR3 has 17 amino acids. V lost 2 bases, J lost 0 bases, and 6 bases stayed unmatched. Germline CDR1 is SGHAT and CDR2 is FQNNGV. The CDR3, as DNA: TGTGCCAGCAGCTTACGTCCTAGCGGGGCAAGCACAGATACGCAGTATTTT. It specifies CASSLRPSGASTDTQYF. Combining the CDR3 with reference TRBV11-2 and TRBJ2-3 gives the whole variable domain EAGVAQSPRYKIIEKRQSVAFWCNPISGHATLYWYQQILGQGPKLLIQFQNNGVVDDSQLPKDRFSAERLKGVDSTLKIQPAKLEDSAVYLCASSLRPSGASTDTQYFGPGTRLTVL.